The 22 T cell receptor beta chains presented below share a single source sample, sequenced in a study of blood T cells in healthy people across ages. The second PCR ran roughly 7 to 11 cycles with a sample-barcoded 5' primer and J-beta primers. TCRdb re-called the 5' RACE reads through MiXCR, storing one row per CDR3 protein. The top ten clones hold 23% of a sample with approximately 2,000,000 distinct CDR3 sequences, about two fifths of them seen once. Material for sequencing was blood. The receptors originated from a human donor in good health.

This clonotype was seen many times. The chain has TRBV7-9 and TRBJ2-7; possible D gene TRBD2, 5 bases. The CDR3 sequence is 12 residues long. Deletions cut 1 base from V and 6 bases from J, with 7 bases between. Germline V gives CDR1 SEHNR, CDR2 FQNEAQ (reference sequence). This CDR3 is CASSLGGSEQYF. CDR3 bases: TGTGCCAGCAGCTTAGGAGGGAGCGAGCAGTACTTC.

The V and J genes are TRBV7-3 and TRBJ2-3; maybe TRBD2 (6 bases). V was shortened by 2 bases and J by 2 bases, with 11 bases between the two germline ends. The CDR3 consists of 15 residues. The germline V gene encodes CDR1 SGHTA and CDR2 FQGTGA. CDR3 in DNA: TGTGCCAGCAGCTTATATCGGGGGAACACAGATACGCAGTATTTT. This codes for CASSLYRGNTDTQYF.

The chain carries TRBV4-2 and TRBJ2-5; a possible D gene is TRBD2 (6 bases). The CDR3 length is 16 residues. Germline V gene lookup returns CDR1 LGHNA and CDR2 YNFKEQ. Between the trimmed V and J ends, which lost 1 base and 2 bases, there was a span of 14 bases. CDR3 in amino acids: CASSQGIAGLQETQYF. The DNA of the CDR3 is TGTGCCAGCAGCCAAGGGATTGCGGGACTGCAAGAGACCCAGTACTTC.

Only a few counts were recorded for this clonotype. Here the CDR3 DNA reads TGTGCCAGCTCGAACGCCCGGGAAAAGAATGAGCAGTTCTTC. Its protein product is CASSNAREKNEQFF. This rearrangement joins TRBV11-2 to TRBJ2-1; tentatively, D is TRBD2 (5 bases). The V end lost 8 bases, the J end lost 7 bases, and 18 bases lay between the germline ends. Germline V gene lookup returns CDR1 SGHAT and CDR2 FQNNGV. The CDR3 length is 14 residues.

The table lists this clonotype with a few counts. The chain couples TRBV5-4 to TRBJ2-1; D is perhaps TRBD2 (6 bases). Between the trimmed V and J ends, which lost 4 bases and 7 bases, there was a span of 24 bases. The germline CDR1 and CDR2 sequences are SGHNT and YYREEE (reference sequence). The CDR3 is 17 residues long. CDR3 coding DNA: TGTGCCAGCAGCCCCCGACTAGTCGTTGCGTATGTTAATGAGCAGTTCTTC. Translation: CASSPRLVVAYVNEQFF.

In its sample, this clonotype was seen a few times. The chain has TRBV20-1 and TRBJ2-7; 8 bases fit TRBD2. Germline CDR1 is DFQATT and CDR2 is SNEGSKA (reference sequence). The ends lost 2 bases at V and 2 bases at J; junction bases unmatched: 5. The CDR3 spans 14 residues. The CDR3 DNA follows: TGCAGTGCTAGAAGCGGGGGACCCCCCTACGAGCAGTACTTC. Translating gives CSARSGGPPYEQYF.

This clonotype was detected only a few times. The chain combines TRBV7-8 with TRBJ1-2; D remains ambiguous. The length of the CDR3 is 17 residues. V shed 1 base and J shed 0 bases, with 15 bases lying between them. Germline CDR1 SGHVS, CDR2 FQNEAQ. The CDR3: CASSLGRGGSTNYGYTF. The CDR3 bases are TGTGCCAGCAGCTTAGGCCGGGGTGGGTCCACTAACTATGGCTACACCTTC.

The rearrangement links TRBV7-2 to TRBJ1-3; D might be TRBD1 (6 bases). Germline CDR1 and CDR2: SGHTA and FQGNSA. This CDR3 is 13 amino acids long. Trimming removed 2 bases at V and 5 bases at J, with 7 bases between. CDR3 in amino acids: CASSLQGRNTIYF. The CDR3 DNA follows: TGTGCCAGCAGCTTACAGGGGAGAAACACCATATATTTT.

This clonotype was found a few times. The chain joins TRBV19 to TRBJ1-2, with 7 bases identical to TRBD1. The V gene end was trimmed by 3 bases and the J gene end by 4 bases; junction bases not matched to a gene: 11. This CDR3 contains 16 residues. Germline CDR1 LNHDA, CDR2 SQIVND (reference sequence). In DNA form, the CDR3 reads TGTGCCAGTAGTATCAGACAGGGAGGACTTAGCTATGGCTACACCTTC. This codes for CASSIRQGGLSYGYTF.

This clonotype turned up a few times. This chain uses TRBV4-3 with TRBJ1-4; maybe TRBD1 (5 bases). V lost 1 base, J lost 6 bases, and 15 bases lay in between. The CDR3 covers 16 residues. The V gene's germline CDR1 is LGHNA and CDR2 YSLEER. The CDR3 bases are TGCGCCAGCAGCCAAGTTTTCGACAGAGAAGATGAAAAACTGTTTTTT. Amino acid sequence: CASSQVFDREDEKLFF.

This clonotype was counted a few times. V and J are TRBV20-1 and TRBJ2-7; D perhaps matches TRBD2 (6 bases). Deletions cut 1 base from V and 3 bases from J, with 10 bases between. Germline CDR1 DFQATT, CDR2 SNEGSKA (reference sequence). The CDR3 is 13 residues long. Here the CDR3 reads CSARAGESYEQYF. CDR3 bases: TGCAGTGCTAGAGCGGGGGAGAGCTACGAGCAGTACTTC.

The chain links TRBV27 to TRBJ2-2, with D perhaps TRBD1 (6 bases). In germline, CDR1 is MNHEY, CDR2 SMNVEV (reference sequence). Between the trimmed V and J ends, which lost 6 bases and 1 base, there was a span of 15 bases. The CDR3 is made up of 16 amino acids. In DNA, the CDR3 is TGTGCCAGCAGCGCGATCGACAGGTTGAACACCGGGGAGCTGTTTTTT. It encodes CASSAIDRLNTGELFF.

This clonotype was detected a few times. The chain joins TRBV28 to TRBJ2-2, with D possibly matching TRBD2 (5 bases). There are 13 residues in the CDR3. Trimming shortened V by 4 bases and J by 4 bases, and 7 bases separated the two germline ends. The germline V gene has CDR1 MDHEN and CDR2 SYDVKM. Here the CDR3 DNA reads TGTGCCAGCAGTTCCCGGGGCACCGGGGAGCTGTTTTTT. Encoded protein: CASSSRGTGELFF.

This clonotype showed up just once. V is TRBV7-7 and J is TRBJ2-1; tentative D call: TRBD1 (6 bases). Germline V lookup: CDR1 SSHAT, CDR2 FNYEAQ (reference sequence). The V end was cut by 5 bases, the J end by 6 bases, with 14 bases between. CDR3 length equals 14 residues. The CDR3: CASSHLGQLNEQFF. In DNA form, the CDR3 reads TGTGCCAGCAGCCACCTAGGACAGCTCAATGAGCAGTTCTTC.

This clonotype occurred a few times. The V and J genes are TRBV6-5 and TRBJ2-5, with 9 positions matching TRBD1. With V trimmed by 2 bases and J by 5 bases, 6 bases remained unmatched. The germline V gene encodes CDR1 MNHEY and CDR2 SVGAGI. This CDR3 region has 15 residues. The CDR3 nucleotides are TGTGCCAGCAGTTACCTACAGGGGGCCTATGAGACCCAGTACTTC. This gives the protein CASSYLQGAYETQYF.

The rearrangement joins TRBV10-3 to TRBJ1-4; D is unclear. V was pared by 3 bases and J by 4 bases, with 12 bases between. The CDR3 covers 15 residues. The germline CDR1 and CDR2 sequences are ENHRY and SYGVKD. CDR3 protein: CAISEAGGGNEKLFF. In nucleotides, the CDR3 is TGTGCCATCAGTGAAGCAGGCGGAGGTAATGAAAAACTGTTTTTT.

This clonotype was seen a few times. CDR3 amino acids: CAISVVGERDTQYF. For the CDR3, the DNA is TGTGCCATCAGTGTCGTCGGGGAGAGGGATACGCAGTATTTT. The chain has TRBV10-3 and TRBJ2-3; D is possibly TRBD2 (5 bases). The ends were cut back, 4 bases at V and 6 bases at J, with 14 bases in the middle. This CDR3 region has 14 residues. Germline V lookup: CDR1 ENHRY, CDR2 SYGVKD.

Here the CDR3 DNA reads TGCGCCAGCAGCAAGGCGGCAGGGGATCCAACTGAAGCTTTCTTT. This codes for CASSKAAGDPTEAFF. This chain links TRBV5-1 with TRBJ1-1; maybe TRBD1 (6 bases). V lost 4 bases and J lost 5, with 18 bases in between. The CDR3 runs 15 residues. The germline V gene has CDR1 SGHRS and CDR2 YFSETQ.

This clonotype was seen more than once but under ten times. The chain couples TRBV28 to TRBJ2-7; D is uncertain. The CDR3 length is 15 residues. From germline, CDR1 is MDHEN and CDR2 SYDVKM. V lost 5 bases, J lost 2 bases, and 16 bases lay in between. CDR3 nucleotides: TGTGCCAGCAGTAGTAGATTGATCCGTACCTACGAGCAGTACTTC. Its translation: CASSSRLIRTYEQYF.

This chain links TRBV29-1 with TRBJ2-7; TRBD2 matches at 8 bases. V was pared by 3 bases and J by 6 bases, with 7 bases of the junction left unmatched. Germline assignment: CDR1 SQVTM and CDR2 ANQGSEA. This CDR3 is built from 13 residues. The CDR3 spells CSVDSGGTTEQYF. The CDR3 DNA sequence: TGCAGCGTTGATTCGGGGGGGACCACCGAGCAGTACTTC.

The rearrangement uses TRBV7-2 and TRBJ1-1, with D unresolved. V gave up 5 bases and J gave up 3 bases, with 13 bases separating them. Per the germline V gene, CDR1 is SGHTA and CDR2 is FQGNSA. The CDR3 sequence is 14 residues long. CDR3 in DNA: TGTGCCAGCAGCCTGCTAGAGGGCGACACTGAAGCTTTCTTT. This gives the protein CASSLLEGDTEAFF.

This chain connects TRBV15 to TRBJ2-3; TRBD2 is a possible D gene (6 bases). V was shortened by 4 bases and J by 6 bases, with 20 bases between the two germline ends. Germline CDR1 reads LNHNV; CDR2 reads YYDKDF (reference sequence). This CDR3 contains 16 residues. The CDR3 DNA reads TGTGCCACCAGCAAGCGACTAGTAGGTGGGGGGGATACGCAGTATTTT. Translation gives CATSKRLVGGGDTQYF.